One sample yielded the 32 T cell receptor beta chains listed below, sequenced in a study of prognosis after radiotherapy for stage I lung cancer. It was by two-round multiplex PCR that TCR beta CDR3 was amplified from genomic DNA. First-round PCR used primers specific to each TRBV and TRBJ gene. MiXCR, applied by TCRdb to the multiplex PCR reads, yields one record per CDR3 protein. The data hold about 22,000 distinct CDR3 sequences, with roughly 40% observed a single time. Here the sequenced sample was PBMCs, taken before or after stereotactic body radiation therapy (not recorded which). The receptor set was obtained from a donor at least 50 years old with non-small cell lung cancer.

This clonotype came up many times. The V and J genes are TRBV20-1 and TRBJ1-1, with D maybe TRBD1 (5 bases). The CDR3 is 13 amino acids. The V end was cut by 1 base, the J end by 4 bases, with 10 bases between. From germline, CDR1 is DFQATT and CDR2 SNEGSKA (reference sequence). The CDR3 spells CSARGRASTEAFF. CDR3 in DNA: TGCAGTGCTAGAGGCAGGGCGAGCACTGAAGCTTTCTTT.

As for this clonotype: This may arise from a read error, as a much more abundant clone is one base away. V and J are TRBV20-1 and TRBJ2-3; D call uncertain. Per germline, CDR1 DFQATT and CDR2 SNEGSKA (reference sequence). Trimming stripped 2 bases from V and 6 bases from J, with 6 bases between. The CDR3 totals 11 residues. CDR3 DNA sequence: TGCAGTGCTAGATCGGCCGATACGCAGTATTTT. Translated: CSARSADTQYF.

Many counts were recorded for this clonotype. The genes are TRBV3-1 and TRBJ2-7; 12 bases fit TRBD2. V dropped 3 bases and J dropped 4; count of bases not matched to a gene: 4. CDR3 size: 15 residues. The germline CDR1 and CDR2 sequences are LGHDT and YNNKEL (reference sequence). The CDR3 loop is CASSQTSGRRYEQYF. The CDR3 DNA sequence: TGTGCCAGCAGCCAGACTAGCGGGAGACGGTACGAGCAGTACTTC.

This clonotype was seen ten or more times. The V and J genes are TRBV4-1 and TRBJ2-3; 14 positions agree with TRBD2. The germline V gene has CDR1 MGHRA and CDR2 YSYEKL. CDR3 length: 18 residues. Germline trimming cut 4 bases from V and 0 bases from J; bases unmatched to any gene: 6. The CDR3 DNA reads TGCGCCAGCAGCCCCGGGACTAGCGGGGGAACTAGCACAGATACGCAGTATTTT. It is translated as CASSPGTSGGTSTDTQYF.

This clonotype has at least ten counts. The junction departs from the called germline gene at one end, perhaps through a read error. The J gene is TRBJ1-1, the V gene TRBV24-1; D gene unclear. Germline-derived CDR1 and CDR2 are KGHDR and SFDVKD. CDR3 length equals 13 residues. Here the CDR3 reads CATSDLRTPEAFF. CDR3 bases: TGTGCCACCAGTGACCTAAGGACCCCTGAGGCTTTCTTT.

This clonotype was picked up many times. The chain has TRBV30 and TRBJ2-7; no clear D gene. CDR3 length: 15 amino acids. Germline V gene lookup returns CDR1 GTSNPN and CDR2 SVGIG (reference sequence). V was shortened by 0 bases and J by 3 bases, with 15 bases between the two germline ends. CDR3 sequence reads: CAWSVGLDPLYEQYF. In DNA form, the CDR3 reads TGTGCCTGGAGTGTAGGGCTAGACCCTCTCTACGAGCAGTACTTC.

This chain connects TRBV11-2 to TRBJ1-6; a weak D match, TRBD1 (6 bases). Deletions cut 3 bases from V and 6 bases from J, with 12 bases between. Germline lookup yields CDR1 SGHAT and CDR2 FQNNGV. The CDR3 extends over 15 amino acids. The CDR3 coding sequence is TGTGCCAGCAGCTTGACAGGCGCCGTTAATTCACCCCTCCACTTT. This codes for CASSLTGAVNSPLHF. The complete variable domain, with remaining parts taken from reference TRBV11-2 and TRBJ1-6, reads EAGVAQSPRYKIIEKRQSVAFWCNPISGHATLYWYQQILGQGPKLLIQFQNNGVVDDSQLPKDRFSAERLKGVDSTLKIQPAKLEDSAVYLCASSLTGAVNSPLHFGNGTRLTVT.

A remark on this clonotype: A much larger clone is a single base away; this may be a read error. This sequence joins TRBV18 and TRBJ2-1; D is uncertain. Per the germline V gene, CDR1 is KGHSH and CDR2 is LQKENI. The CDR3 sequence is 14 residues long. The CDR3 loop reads CAGSPPSPADEQFF. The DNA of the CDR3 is TGTGCCGGCTCCCCCCCTTCCCCGGCGGATGAGCAGTTCTTC.

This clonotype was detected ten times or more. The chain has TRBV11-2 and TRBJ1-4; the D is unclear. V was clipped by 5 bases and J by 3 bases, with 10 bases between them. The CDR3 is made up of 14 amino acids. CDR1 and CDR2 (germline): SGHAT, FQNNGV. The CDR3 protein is CASSDTYPNEKLFF. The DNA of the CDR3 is TGTGCCAGCAGCGATACATATCCTAATGAAAAACTGTTTTTT.

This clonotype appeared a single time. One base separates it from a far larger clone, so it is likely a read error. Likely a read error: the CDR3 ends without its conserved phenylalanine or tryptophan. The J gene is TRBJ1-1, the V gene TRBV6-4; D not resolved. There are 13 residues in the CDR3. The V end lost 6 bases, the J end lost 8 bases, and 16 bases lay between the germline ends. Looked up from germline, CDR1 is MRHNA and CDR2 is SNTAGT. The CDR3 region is CASSPRVGLEAFS. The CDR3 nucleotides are TGTGCCAGCAGCCCCCGGGTGGGGTTGGAAGCTTTCTCT.

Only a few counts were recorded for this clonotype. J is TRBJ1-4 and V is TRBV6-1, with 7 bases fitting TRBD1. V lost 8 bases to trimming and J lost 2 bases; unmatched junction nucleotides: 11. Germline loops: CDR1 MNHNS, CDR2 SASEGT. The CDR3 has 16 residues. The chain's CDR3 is CASRSEPGQTNEKLFF. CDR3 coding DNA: TGTGCCAGCCGCTCCGAACCGGGACAGACTAATGAAAAACTGTTTTTT.

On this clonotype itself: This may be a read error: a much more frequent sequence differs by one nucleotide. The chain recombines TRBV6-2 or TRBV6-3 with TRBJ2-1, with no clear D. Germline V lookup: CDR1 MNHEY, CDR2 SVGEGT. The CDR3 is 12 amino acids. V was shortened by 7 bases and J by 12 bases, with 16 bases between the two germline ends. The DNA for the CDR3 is TGTGCCAGCATGAGTGACGCTTTCTGGCAGTTCTTC. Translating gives CASMSDAFWQFF.

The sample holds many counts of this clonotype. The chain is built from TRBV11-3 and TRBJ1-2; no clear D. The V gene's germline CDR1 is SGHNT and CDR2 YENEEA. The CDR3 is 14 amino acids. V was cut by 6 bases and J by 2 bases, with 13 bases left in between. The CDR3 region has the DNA TGTGCCAGCAGTCTTGGGTATCCGAACTATGGCTACACCTTC. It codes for CASSLGYPNYGYTF.

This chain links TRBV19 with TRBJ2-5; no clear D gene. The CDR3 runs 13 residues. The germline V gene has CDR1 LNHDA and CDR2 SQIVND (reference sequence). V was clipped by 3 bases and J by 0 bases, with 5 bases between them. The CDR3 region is CASSIWDQETQYF. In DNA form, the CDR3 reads TGTGCCAGTAGTATTTGGGACCAAGAGACCCAGTACTTC.

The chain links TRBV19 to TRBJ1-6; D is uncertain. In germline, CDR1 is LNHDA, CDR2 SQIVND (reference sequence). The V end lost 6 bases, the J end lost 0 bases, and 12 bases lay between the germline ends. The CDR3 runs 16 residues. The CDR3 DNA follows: TGTGCCAGTAGCCGGACCGACCTCTCCTATAATTCACCCCTCCACTTT. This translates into CASSRTDLSYNSPLHF.

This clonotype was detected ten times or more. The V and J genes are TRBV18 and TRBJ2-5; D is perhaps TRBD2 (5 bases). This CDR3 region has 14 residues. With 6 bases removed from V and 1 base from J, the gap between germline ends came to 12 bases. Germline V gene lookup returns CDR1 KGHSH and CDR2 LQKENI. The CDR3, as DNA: TGTGCCAGCTCCCCGCGGCGGGCCCAAGAGACCCAGTACTTC. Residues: CASSPRRAQETQYF.

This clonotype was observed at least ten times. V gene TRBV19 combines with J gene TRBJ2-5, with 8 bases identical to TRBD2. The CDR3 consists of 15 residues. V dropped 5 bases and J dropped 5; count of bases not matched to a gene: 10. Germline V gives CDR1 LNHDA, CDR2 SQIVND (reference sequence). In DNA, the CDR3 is TGTGCCAGTAGTGTAACAAGGACTAGCTTGGAGACCCAGTACTTC. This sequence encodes CASSVTRTSLETQYF.

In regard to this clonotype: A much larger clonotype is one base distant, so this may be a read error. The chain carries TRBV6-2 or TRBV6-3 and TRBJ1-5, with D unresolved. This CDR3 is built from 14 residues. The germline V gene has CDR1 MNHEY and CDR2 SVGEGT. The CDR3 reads CVSTPGTANQPQHF. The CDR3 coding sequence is TGTGTCAGCACCCCAGGAACAGCTAATCAGCCCCAGCATTTT.

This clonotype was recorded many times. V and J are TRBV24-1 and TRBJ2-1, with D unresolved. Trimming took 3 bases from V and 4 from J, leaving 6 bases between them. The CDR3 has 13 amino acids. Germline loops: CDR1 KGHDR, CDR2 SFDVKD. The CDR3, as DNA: TGTGCCACCAGTGATCTTGAGTACAATGAGCAGTTCTTC. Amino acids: CATSDLEYNEQFF.

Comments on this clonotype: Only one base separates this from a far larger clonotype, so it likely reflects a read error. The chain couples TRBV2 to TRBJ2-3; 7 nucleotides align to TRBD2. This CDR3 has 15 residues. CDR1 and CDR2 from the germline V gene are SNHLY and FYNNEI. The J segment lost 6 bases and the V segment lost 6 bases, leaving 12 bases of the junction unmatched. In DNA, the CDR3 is TGTGCCAGCAGATTATTTGGACTAGGTGGGGATACGCAGTATTTT. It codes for CASRLFGLGGDTQYF.

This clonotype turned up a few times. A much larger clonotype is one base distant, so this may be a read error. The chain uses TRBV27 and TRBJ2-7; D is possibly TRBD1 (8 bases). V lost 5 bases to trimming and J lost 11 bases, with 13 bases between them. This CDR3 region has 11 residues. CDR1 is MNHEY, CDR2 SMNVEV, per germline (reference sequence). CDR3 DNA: TGTGCCAGCAGTAAACAGGGGGGGGAGTACTTC. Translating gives CASSKQGGEYF.

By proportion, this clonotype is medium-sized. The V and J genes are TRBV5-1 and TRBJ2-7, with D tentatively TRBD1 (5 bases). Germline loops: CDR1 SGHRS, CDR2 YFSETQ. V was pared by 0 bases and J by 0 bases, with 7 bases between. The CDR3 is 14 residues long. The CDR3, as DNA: TGCGCCAGCAGCTTGGCAGGGAACTCCTACGAGCAGTACTTC. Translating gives CASSLAGNSYEQYF.

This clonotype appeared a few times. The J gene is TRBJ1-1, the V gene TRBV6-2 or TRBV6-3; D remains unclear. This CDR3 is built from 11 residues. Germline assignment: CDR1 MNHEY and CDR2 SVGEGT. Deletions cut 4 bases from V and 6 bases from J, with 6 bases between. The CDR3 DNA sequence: TGTGCCAGCAGTTTAGGATCTGAAGCTTTCTTT. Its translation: CASSLGSEAFF.

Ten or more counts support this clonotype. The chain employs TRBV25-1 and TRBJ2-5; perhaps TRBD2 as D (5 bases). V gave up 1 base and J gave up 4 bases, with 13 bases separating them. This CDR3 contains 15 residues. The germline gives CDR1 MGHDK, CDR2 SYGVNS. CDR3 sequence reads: CASSEWLGRGETQYF. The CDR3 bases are TGTGCCAGCAGTGAATGGTTAGGGAGAGGAGAGACCCAGTACTTC.

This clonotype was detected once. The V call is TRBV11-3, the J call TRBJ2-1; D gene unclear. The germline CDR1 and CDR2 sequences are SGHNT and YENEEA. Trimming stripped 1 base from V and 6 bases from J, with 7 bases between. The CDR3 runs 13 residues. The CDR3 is CASSLVTSNEQFF. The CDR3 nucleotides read TGTGCCAGCAGCTTAGTCACCTCCAATGAGCAGTTCTTC.

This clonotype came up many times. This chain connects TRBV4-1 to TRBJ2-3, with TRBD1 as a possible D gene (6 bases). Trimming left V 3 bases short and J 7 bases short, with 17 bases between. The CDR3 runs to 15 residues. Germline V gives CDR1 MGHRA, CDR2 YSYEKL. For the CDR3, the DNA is TGCGCCAGCAGCCACCCCCGGGACATCCCCCATACGCAGTATTTT. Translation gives CASSHPRDIPHTQYF.

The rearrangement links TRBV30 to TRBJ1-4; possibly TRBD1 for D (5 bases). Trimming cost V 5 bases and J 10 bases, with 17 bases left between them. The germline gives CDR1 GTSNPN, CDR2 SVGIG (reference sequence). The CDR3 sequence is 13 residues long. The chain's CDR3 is CAWGGGSGSKLFF. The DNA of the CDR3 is TGTGCCTGGGGGGGGGGGTCAGGATCAAAACTGTTTTTT.

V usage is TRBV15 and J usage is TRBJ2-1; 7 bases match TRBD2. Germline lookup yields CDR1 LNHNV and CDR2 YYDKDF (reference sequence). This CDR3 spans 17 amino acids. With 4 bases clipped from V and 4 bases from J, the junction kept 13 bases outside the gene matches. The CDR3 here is CATSIHTAAGFYNEQFF. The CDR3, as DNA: TGTGCCACCAGCATACATACAGCAGCGGGATTTTACAATGAGCAGTTCTTC.

The CDR3 spells CASSDGDSAEAFF. The CDR3 DNA reads TGTGCCAGCAGTGATGGGGACAGCGCTGAAGCTTTCTTT. The chain carries TRBV6-1 and TRBJ1-1, with 7 bases identical to TRBD1. The germline CDR1 and CDR2 sequences are MNHNS and SASEGT. J gave up 6 bases and V 3 bases, and 4 bases lay outside the gene matches. The CDR3 has 13 amino acids.

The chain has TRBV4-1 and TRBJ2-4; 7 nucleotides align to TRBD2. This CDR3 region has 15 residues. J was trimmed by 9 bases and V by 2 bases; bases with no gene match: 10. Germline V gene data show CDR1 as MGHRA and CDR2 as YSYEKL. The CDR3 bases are TGCGCCAGCAGCCAATCAGCGGGACCCCCCGCCATTCAGTACTTC. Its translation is CASSQSAGPPAIQYF.

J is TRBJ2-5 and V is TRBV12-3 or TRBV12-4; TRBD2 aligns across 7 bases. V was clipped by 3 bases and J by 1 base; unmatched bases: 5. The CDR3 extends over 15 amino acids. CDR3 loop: CASSLLASGQETQYF. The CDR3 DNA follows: TGTGCCAGCAGTTTGCTCGCTAGCGGCCAAGAGACCCAGTACTTC.

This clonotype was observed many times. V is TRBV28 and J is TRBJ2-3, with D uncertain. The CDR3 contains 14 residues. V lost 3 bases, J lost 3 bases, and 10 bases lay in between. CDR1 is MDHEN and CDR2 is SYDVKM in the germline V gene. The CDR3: CASSFLAGTDTQYF. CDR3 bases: TGTGCCAGCAGTTTCCTTGCCGGTACAGATACGCAGTATTTT.